Each of the 12 T cell receptor beta chains below was sequenced from the same sample in a study of post-analysis software for immune sequencing data. Study-wide findings and caveats: Patients showed TRBV5-6, TRBV5-1 and TRBV20-1 among four to six TRBV segments more frequent than in controls.

These receptors' antigens are unknown. Every TCR beta cDNA library bore unique molecular identifiers. TCRdb re-derived calls from the PCR reads in MiXCR, one entry per CDR3 protein. The sample carries about 400,000 distinct CDR3 sequences, roughly 36% recorded once. The sample was blood. Receptor source: a girl aged 10 to 17 with multiple sclerosis.

This chain joins TRBV28 and TRBJ1-4; 10 bases line up with TRBD1. The CDR3 is made up of 17 amino acids. V gave up 1 base and J gave up 5 bases; unmatched junction bases: 7. CDR1 MDHEN and CDR2 SYDVKM come from the germline V gene. CDR3 sequence: CASSLLGQGTGNEKLFF. The DNA for the CDR3 is TGTGCCAGCAGTTTATTGGGACAGGGGACCGGGAATGAAAAACTGTTTTTT. The full variable domain, completed using reference TRBV28 and TRBJ1-4, is DVKVTQSSRYLVKRTGEKVFLECVQDMDHENMFWYRQDPGLGLRLIYFSYDVKMKEKGDIPEGYSVSREKKERFSLILESASTNQTSMYLCASSLLGQGTGNEKLFFGSGTQLSVL.

The rearrangement joins TRBV29-1 to TRBJ1-2, with no clear D. The germline gives CDR1 SQVTM, CDR2 ANQGSEA. Trimming removed 3 bases at V and 8 bases at J, with 7 bases between. The CDR3 length is 10 residues. The CDR3 region is CSVDRGGYTF. DNA of the CDR3: TGCAGCGTTGATCGAGGGGGCTACACCTTC.

This clonotype was picked up a small number of times. The V call is TRBV6-4, the J call TRBJ2-1; 10 nucleotides line up with TRBD1. Germline V gene lookup returns CDR1 MRHNA and CDR2 SNTAGT. With V trimmed by 11 bases and J by 4 bases, 11 bases remained unmatched. The CDR3 has 15 amino acids. DNA for the CDR3: TGTGCCTCTCCGGCGCCGGGACAGGGGTACAATGAGCAGTTCTTC. Its translation is CASPAPGQGYNEQFF.

V is TRBV6-6 and J is TRBJ1-2, with D hard to call. The CDR3 is 13 residues long. Germline values: CDR1 MNHNY, CDR2 SVGAGI (reference sequence). Trimming took off 5 bases at V and 2 bases at J, with 9 bases between the two ends. The DNA of the CDR3 is TGTGCCAGCAGTAACGACGGAAACTATGGCTACACCTTC. Amino acids: CASSNDGNYGYTF.

This rearrangement joins TRBV3-1 to TRBJ1-5; D ambiguous. The CDR3 loop spans 14 amino acids. V was pared by 3 bases and J by 5 bases, with 11 bases between. Germline CDR1 reads LGHDT; CDR2 reads YNNKEL (reference sequence). CDR3 region: CASSQRDQDQPQHF. Written as DNA, the CDR3 is TGTGCCAGCAGCCAGAGGGATCAGGATCAGCCCCAGCATTTT. Filled out from reference TRBV3-1 and TRBJ1-5, the complete variable domain reads DTAVSQTPKYLVTQMGNDKSIKCEQNLGHDTMYWYKQDSKKFLKIMFSYNNKELIINETVPNRFSPKSPDKAHLNLHINSLELGDSAVYFCASSQRDQDQPQHFGDGTRLSIL.

This clonotype was observed a handful of times. The chain couples TRBV3-1 to TRBJ2-3; D remains ambiguous. The CDR3 is made up of 12 amino acids. Trimming left V 0 bases short and J 5 bases short, with 3 bases between. Germline CDR1 is LGHDT and CDR2 is YNNKEL (reference sequence). The CDR3, as DNA: TGTGCCAGCAGCCAAGAGCTAGATACGCAGTATTTT. This sequence encodes CASSQELDTQYF.

The table lists this clonotype with many counts. The V call is TRBV29-1, the J call TRBJ2-5; D gene ambiguous. This CDR3 contains 10 residues. V was clipped by 5 bases and J by 3 bases, with 4 bases between them. Germline CDR1 is SQVTM and CDR2 is ANQGSEA. The CDR3 sequence is CSVSEETQYF. The CDR3 bases are TGCAGCGTTTCCGAAGAGACCCAGTACTTC.

The genes are TRBV28 and TRBJ2-3, with a weak D call TRBD2 (6 bases). V was shortened by 7 bases and J by 7 bases, with 21 bases between the two germline ends. Germline lookup yields CDR1 MDHEN and CDR2 SYDVKM. CDR3 size: 15 residues. The DNA of the CDR3 is TGTGCCAGCATTTCCTCGGGAGCGCTCCTTCATACGCAGTATTTT. Translated: CASISSGALLHTQYF.

Only a few counts were recorded for this clonotype. The V and J genes are TRBV11-2 and TRBJ2-7; 7 bases map to TRBD1. This CDR3 contains 17 residues. The junction had 12 bases not matched to a gene; V was cut back by 4 bases and J by 0 bases. CDR1 and CDR2 (germline): SGHAT, FQNNGV. This CDR3 reads CASSSMRGPQSSYEQYF. DNA of the CDR3: TGTGCCAGCAGCTCGATGAGGGGGCCCCAGAGCTCCTACGAGCAGTACTTC.

The rearrangement joins TRBV29-1 to TRBJ1-1, with D possibly being TRBD1 (5 bases). V lost 4 bases to trimming and J lost 0 bases, with 24 bases between them. Germline V gene lookup returns CDR1 SQVTM and CDR2 ANQGSEA. The CDR3 loop spans 18 amino acids. The DNA for the CDR3 is TGCAGCGTTGTAAAAGCAGGGCCCCATTATCCCATGAACACTGAAGCTTTCTTT. This gives the protein CSVVKAGPHYPMNTEAFF.

CDR3 in DNA: TGCGCCAGCAGCACGGACAGGGAGGCCTATGGCTACACCTTC. As protein: CASSTDREAYGYTF. The chain links TRBV5-1 to TRBJ1-2, with TRBD1 matching 8 bases. Germline lookup yields CDR1 SGHRS and CDR2 YFSETQ. Trimming took 4 bases from V and 4 from J; bases not matched to a gene: 6. The CDR3 is 14 amino acids.

The genes are TRBV29-1 and TRBJ1-2, with no clear D. The CDR3 totals 13 residues. Germline loops: CDR1 SQVTM, CDR2 ANQGSEA. V was trimmed by 0 bases and J by 4 bases, leaving 9 bases between them. The CDR3 coding sequence is TGCAGCGTTGAAGATGTACGGGCCTATGGCTACACCTTC. The encoded protein is CSVEDVRAYGYTF. Filled out from reference TRBV29-1 and TRBJ1-2, the complete variable domain reads SAVISQKPSRDICQRGTSLTIQCQVDSQVTMMFWYRQQPGQSLTLIATANQGSEATYESGFVIDKFPISRPNLTFSTLTVSNMSPEDSSIYLCSVEDVRAYGYTFGSGTRLTVV.